Listed below are T cell receptor beta chains from one sample, sequenced in a study of OX40 agonist ivuxolimab in advanced cancers. Clones were read by immunoSEQ multiplex PCR, and TCRdb kept only the in-frame ones, dropping some. The sample contains about 33,000 clones, under 85% of which appear only once. Source: CD4+ or CD8+ T cells sorted from blood, taken in a trial of the OX40 agonist ivuxolimab. These receptors all stem from an adult with an advanced solid tumor such as melanoma, head and neck, liver or kidney cancer. Each CDR3 is given with its conserved first and last residue. D genes are given only for firm matches. Clone sizes are given selectively: once, few, many, or a class where the clone is expanded.

TRBV6-5	TRBJ2-7	once	NA	TGTGCCAGCACCCGTAAACAGGGACACGAGCAGTACTTC	CASTRKQGHEQYF
TRBV10-1	TRBJ2-7	medium-sized	NA	TGCGCCAGCGGAAACTACTACGAGCAGTACTTC	CASGNYYEQYF
TRBV29-1	TRBJ1-2	NA	TRBD1	TGCAGCGTCGGACAGGGCCATAACTATGGCTACACCTTC	CSVGQGHNYGYTF
TRBV30	TRBJ2-1	NA	NA	TGTGCCTGGAGTGTAGTGGCGGTTGAGCAGTTCTTC	CAWSVVAVEQFF
TRBV27	TRBJ2-7	NA	NA	TGTGCCAGCAGTTTATCGAGGCACCTTCGAGCGGCCTACGAGCAGTACTTC	CASSLSRHLRAAYEQYF
TRBV5-6	TRBJ1-4	NA	NA	TGTGCCAGCAGCTCACAGGGTTCTAATGAAAAACTGTTTTTT	CASSSQGSNEKLFF
TRBV6-5	TRBJ2-7	NA	NA	TGTGCCAGCAGATCGGGGCTCAACTCCTACGAGCAGTACTTC	CASRSGLNSYEQYF
TRBV18	TRBJ2-7	NA	TRBD1	TGTGCCAGTGCTAGGACAGGGGCCTACGAGCAGTACTTC	CASARTGAYEQYF
TRBV5-1	TRBJ2-5	NA	TRBD2	TGCGCCAGCAGCGCTCGACTAGCGGGGGGTCCCCAAGAGACCCAGTACTTC	CASSARLAGGPQETQYF
TRBV30	TRBJ1-6	once	TRBD1	TGTGCCTGGAGTTCAGGGGGGAGCTCCTATAATTCACCCCTCCACTTT	CAWSSGGSSYNSPLHF